One sample yielded the 6 T cell receptor beta chains listed below, sequenced in a study of shared clonotypes between healthy human individuals. Profiling relied on immunoSEQ multiplex PCR, and the TCRdb table lists in-frame clones only, not all of them. The table shows 400,000 to 600,000 clones, with 90% to 97% occurring only once. The sample comprised naive CD4+ T cells sorted from blood. Documented subset: CD45RA+ positively selected. The receptor source for this set is a woman in her thirties in good health.

The chain employs TRBV11-2 and TRBJ1-2; the D gene is possibly TRBD1 (6 bases). There are 12 residues in the CDR3. Germline CDR1 and CDR2: SGHAT and FQNNGV. V gave up 5 bases and J gave up 7 bases, with 11 bases separating them. The CDR3 DNA reads TGTGCCAGCAGCCCCAGGGGCCGTGGCTACACCTTC. Its translation is CASSPRGRGYTF.

The chain employs TRBV19 and TRBJ2-1; TRBD1 agrees at 9 bases. Germline V gene sequence: CDR1 LNHDA, CDR2 SQIVND (reference sequence). This CDR3 has 12 residues. The trim removed 9 bases at V and 9 bases at J, leaving 6 bases unmatched. In DNA form, the CDR3 reads TGTGCCAGCCTGGACAGGGGTAGTGAGCAGTTCTTC. This gives the protein CASLDRGSEQFF.

The CDR3 here is CASFDRSSYNSPLHF. In DNA form, the CDR3 reads TGTGCCAGCTTCGACAGGAGCTCCTATAATTCACCCCTCCACTTT. The chain links TRBV28 to TRBJ1-6; TRBD1 is a possible D gene (6 bases). In germline, CDR1 is MDHEN, CDR2 SYDVKM. V was pared by 8 bases and J by 0 bases, with 11 bases between. The CDR3 consists of 15 residues.

The J gene is TRBJ1-1, the V gene TRBV13; D ambiguous. Trimming removed 3 bases at V and 4 bases at J, with 6 bases between. Germline CDR1 is PRHDT and CDR2 is FYEKMQ (reference sequence). The CDR3 spans 12 residues. DNA for the CDR3: TGTGCCAGCAGCTTTAGTGGCACTGAAGCTTTCTTT. Translating gives CASSFSGTEAFF.

The chain is built from TRBV23-1 and TRBJ2-2; D is possibly TRBD1 (5 bases). Being an ORF, TRBV23-1 has a function that is uncertain. CDR3 size: 18 residues. V shed 8 bases and J shed 2 bases, with 24 bases lying between them. The CDR3 nucleotides are TGCGCCAGCGGCTTGACAGTCAGGCCCCTAAAAAACACCGGGGAGCTGTTTTTT. Translating gives CASGLTVRPLKNTGELFF.

The table lists this clone with a count of one. The rearrangement joins TRBV6-5 to TRBJ1-2; no clear D. The V gene's germline CDR1 is MNHEY and CDR2 SVGAGI. The CDR3 extends over 14 amino acids. Trimming stripped 4 bases from V and 2 bases from J, with 11 bases between. The CDR3 DNA follows: TGTGCCAGCAGTTCTCCGGGTTCAAACTATGGCTACACCTTC. This sequence encodes CASSSPGSNYGYTF.